This TCR beta chain was sequenced during a study of blood T cell repertoires in COVID-19. Study information: Spain, Italy and the United States supplied samples that represented acute and convalescent COVID-19. The analysed material was cDNA or gDNA that came from T cells, B-cell-depleted T cells, or PBMCs.

The germline CDR1 and CDR2 sequences are SEHNR and FQNEAQ (reference sequence). The V gene lost 5 bases and the J gene lost 7 bases, with 22 bases spanning the gap. This CDR3 region has 16 residues. The data were produced by immunoSEQ multiplex PCR, yet TCRdb's version contains in-frame clones alone and is incomplete. The table includes 250,000 to 300,000 clones, around 80% detected once. Self-reported history from a screening survey and questionnaire set each donor's cohort. The TCR was taken from a man aged 30 to 39 with acute COVID-19. Input material: PBMCs or T cells enriched from blood (not recorded which). The chain links TRBV7-9 to TRBJ2-3; maybe TRBD2 (6 bases). DNA of the CDR3: TGTGCCAGCAGCCTTCACCGGGACTCTCCCGTGCATACGCAGTATTTT. Translation gives CASSLHRDSPVHTQYF. Full variable domain (remainder filled in from reference TRBV7-9 and TRBJ2-3): DTGVSQNPRHKITKRGQNVTFRCDPISEHNRLYWYRQTLGQGPEFLTYFQNEAQLEKSRLLSDRFSAERPKGSFSTLEIQRTEQGDSAMYLCASSLHRDSPVHTQYFGPGTRLTVL.